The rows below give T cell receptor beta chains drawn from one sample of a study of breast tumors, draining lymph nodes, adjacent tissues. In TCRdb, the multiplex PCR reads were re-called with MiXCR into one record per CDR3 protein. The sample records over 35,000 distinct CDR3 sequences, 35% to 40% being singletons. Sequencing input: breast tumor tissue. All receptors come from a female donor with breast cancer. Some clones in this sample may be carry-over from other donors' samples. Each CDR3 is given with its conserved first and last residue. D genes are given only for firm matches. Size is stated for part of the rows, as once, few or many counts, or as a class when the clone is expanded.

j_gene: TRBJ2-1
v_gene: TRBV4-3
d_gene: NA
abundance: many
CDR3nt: TGCGCCAGCAGCCAAGATCTAGCGCGAACCTACAATGAGCAGTTCTTC
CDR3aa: CASSQDLARTYNEQFF

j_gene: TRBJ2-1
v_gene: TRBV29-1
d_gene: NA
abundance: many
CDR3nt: TGCAGCCTCCTGGAGGACAATGAGCAGTTCTTC
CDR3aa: CSLLEDNEQFF

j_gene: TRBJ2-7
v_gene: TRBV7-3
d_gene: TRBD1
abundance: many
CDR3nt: TGTGCCAGCAGCGCCGCCGGGACAGGGCCCTACGAGCAGTACTTC
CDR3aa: CASSAAGTGPYEQYF

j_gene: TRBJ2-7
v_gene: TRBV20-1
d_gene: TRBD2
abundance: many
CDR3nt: TGCAGTGCTGGGGGGGTGGCTAGCGGGAGTTACGAGCAGTACTTC
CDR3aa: CSAGGVASGSYEQYF

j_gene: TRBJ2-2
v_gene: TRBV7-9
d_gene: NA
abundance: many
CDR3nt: TGTGCCAGCAGCTCCGGGGGAGACCACACCGGGGAGCTGTTTTTT
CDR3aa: CASSSGGDHTGELFF

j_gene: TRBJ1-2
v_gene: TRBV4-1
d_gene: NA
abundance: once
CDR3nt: TGCGCCAGCAGCCAAGGGGGCGCTAGTTTCTATGGCTACACCTTC
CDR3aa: CASSQGGASFYGYTF

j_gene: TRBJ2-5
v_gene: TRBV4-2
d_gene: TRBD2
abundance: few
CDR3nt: TGTGCCAGCAGCGCGGAACTGGGACTAGCGGGAGGGGGGGCCAAAGAGACCCAGTACTTC
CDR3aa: CASSAELGLAGGGAKETQYF

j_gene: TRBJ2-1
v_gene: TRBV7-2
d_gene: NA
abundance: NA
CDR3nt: TGTGCCAGCAGCTCAACGAGCGAGCGGAGCAATGAGCAGTTCTTC
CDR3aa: CASSSTSERSNEQFF

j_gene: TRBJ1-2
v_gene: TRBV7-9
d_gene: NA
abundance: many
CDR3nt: TGTGCCAGCAGCCAAAGTTTCTATGGCTACACCTTC
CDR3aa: CASSQSFYGYTF

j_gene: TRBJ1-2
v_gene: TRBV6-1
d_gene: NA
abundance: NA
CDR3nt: TGTGCCAGCACCGGGACAACCTATGGCTACACCTTC
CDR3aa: CASTGTTYGYTF

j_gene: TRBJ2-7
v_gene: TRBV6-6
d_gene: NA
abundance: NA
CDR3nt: TGTGCCAGCAGTTACAACGGGAGAAGATACGAGCAGTACTTC
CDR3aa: CASSYNGRRYEQYF

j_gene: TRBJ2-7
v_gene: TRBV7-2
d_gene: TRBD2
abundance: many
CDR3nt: TGTGCCAGCAGCTTAGTACTAGCGGGGGCCTACGAGCAGTACTTC
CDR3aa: CASSLVLAGAYEQYF

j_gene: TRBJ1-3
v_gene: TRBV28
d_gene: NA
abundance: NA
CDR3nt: TGTGCCAGCAGTTACATACCCGGACAGATTGGAAACACCATATATTTT
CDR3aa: CASSYIPGQIGNTIYF

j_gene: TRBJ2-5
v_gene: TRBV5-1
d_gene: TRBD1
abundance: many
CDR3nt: TGCGCCAGCAGCTTTCGGGACAGGAGCCCATCGGGGGAGACCCAGTACTTC
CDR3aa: CASSFRDRSPSGETQYF

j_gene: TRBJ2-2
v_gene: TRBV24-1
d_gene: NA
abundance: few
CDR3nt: TGTGCCACCAGTGATTTGGTAGGAGACACCGGGGAGTTGTTTTTT
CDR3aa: CATSDLVGDTGELFF

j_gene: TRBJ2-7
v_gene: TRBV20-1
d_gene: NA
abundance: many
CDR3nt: TGCAGTGCTAGGGGCAGCTACGAGCAGTACTTC
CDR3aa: CSARGSYEQYF

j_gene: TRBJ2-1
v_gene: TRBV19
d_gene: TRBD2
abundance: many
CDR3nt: TGTGCCTCACCCCTCGGGAGGGAAGTGCGGTGCTGTGAGCAGTTCTTC
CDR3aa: CASPLGREVRCCEQFF

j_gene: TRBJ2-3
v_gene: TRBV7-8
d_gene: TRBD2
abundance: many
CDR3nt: TGTGCCAGCAGTTTCCGGACGGGGGGAAGCACAGATACGCAGTATTTT
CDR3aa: CASSFRTGGSTDTQYF

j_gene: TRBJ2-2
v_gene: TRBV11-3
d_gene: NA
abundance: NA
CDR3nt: TGTGCCAGCAGCCCCACCACAGAGACCGGGGAGCTGTTTTTT
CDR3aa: CASSPTTETGELFF

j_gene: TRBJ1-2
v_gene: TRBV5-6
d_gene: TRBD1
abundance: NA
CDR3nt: TGTGCCAGCAGCCTAACCTACCGGGACAGGGGCGGGGGATATGGCTACACCTTC
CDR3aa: CASSLTYRDRGGGYGYTF

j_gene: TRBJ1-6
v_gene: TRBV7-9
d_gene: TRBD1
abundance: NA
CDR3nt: TGTGCCAGCAGCTTTACAGGGGACTTCTGGTCACCCCTCCACTTT
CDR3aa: CASSFTGDFWSPLHF

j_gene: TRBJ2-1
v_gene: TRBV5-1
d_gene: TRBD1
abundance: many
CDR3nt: TGCGCCAGCAGCTTGGCCTACAGGGGGAGTAAGACTTACAATGAGCAGTTCTTC
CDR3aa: CASSLAYRGSKTYNEQFF

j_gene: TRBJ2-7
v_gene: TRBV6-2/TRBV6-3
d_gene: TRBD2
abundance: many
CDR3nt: TGTGCCAGCAGCCAGCTAGCGGGAGCTTTCGAGCAGTACTTC
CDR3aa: CASSQLAGAFEQYF

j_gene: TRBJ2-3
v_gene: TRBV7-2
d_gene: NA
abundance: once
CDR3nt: TGTGCCAGCAGCTTAGCGTTAGGGAACACAGATACGCAGTATTTT
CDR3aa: CASSLALGNTDTQYF

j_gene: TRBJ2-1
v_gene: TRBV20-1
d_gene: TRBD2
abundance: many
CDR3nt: TGCAGTGAAACCAGGCAAAGGACGGGACTAGCGGGAGACTTTTACAATGAGCAGTTCTTC
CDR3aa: CSETRQRTGLAGDFYNEQFF

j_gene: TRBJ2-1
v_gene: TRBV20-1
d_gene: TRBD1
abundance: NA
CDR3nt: TGCAGTGCTCCACAGGGGGCGGGTCACGATGAGCAGTTCTTC
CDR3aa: CSAPQGAGHDEQFF

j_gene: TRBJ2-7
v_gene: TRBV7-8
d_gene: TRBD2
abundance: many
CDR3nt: TGTGCCAGCAGCTTACTGGCTGGCGGTAGCGGGAGAACGCGAGAGCAGTACTTC
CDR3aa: CASSLLAGGSGRTREQYF

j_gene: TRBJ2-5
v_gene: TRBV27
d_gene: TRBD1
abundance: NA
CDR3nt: TGTGCCAGCAGTTTATTCGAGGGACAGCAAGAGACCCAGTACTTC
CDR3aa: CASSLFEGQQETQYF